This paragraph reports one TCR beta chain. Its antigen remains unknown. Germline V gives CDR1 MNHEY, CDR2 SVGAGI. The CDR3 spans 13 residues. This record belongs to a study of T cells expressing NK-cell markers. Study-level findings and limits: Unclear, still, was the HCMV specificity of the expanded NKG2C+ T cell clones.

TCRdb reprocessed the 5' RACE reads, with one entry per CDR3 protein and no DNA. The data show about 260,000 distinct CDR3 sequences, and the top ten clones hold around 3.9%. The V and J genes are TRBV6-5 and TRBJ2-5; TCRdb's D gene call, TRBD2, goes unchecked for lack of DNA. Sequencing was done on a sample of blood T cells: a sorted CD56 or NKG2C T cell subset, CD4+ or CD8+ T cells, or bulk PBMC T cells (not recorded which). The origin of this receptor is a woman aged 18 to 69 in good health. The CDR3 protein is CASSYGGRETQYF.